What follows describes a single TCR beta chain. Its antigen is unknown. Base-call qualities are not available, and no considerably larger clone is one nucleotide away. TCRdb lists the instrument as Illumina HiSeq 2500. Quantitative 5'-RACE with molecular barcodes was the method used to prepare the TCR beta libraries. Processing in the source paper ran as follows. A new computational method based on a probabilistic model of VDJ rearrangement was used to identify disease-linked TCR variants. TCRdb trimmed public reads at Q25 via fastp, called clones via MiXCR and kept in-frame beta chains. Duplicate CDR3 protein sequences are folded into a single record with the most common DNA and genes. These V and J calls derive from TCRdb rather than the authors' analysis. This sample has roughly 400,000 distinct CDR3 sequences in its table, and 20% to 25% of those were observed once. The top ten constitute about a sixth of the sample.

The CDR3 runs 15 residues from the cysteine to the phenylalanine. Of the read, only the CDR3 DNA is kept; its 45 bases are in frame from base 1. V is trimmed back by 4 bases and J by 6 bases, and the junction contains 7 bases that no gene match accounts for. The data were taken from a study of CD8 T cells in ankylosing spondylitis (dated by TCRdb to about 2017). Turning to the overall study: The study set out to find disease-linked TCR variants by profiling T cell receptor beta repertoires in ankylosing spondylitis patients and healthy donors. The whole study cohort included 90 to 120 healthy donors and around 25 ankylosing spondylitis patients. Peripheral blood samples were taken, and synovial fluid was additionally collected from ankylosing spondylitis patients. What the study reported, not specific to this receptor: Significant enrichment of the disease-linked clones was reported in matched synovial fluid samples from ankylosing spondylitis patients. Some of the motif variants had been reported before in the synovial fluid and blood of reactive arthritis patients, a finding that suggests common disease-initiation mechanisms. Blood from ankylosing spondylitis patients appeared to be characterized by a TCR beta motif composed of roughly eight highly homologous amino acid variants. A CD8+ phenotype was shown by the disease-linked clones, which were found at relatively low frequencies in peripheral blood.

The sequence was collected from a male donor with ankylosing spondylitis. Rearrangement joined TRBV12-3 or TRBV12-4 to TRBJ1-5, with 9 central nucleotides matching TRBD1. The specimen sequenced was blood, either unsorted or a sorted T cell fraction (not recorded which). The CDR3: CASSSRQGVAQPQHF. In nucleotides, the sequence is TGTGCCAGCAGTTCCAGACAGGGGGTGGCTCAGCCCCAGCATTTT.